This T cell receptor beta chain originates from a study of cytomegalovirus exposure and HLA in healthy donors. Study observations and caveats: The study listed under 200 cytomegalovirus-associated TCR beta chains.

Assay used: immunoSEQ multiplex PCR; TCRdb lists only in-frame clones, some missing. The repertoire includes hundreds of thousands of clones, 86% of them detected once, and 0.8% to 0.85% sits in the top ten. In the case of this clone: Its cognate antigen is unknown.

The specimen was PBMCs. The origin of this receptor is a woman under 30 in good health and CMV-seronegative.

CDR3 in DNA: TGTGCCAGCACCCCCCAGGGCGGGAGAGCGTACGAGCAGTACTTC. This codes for CASTPQGGRAYEQYF. The chain is built from TRBV27 and TRBJ2-7, with 7 bases identical to TRBD2. In germline, CDR1 is MNHEY, CDR2 SMNVEV (reference sequence). This CDR3 comprises 15 residues. The V segment lost 7 bases and the J segment 4 bases; nucleotides outside the gene matches: 13.